Shown below are 14 T cell receptor beta chains from a single sample sequenced in a study of Tregs in tolerant kidney transplant recipients. The table came from immunoSEQ multiplex PCR; TCRdb's copy has only in-frame clones and leaves some out. The sample holds around 63,000 clones, 80% to 90% seen once. The sequencing used Tregs from blood, collected before the transplant. The receptors derive from a human donor who received a combined kidney and bone marrow transplant.

This clone has just a few counts. The chain uses TRBV7-9 and TRBJ1-6; D gene unclear. Germline-derived CDR1 and CDR2 are SEHNR and FQNEAQ (reference sequence). The CDR3 is 13 amino acids. V was pared by 0 bases and J by 10 bases, with 7 bases between. The DNA for the CDR3 is TGTGCCAGCAGCTTAGCGCGACTGTCACCCCTCCACTTT. The encoded protein is CASSLARLSPLHF.

The chain recombines TRBV6-1 with TRBJ2-3; D is ambiguous. V lost 3 bases to trimming and J lost 2 bases, with 6 bases between them. The CDR3 extends over 13 amino acids. Germline V gene sequence: CDR1 MNHNS, CDR2 SASEGT. CDR3 in DNA: TGTGCCAGCAGTGAGGGGTACACAGATACGCAGTATTTT. Translated: CASSEGYTDTQYF.

The chain recombines TRBV18 with TRBJ1-2; D ambiguous. Trimming pared 6 bases from V and 0 bases from J, leaving 8 bases between. CDR3 length: 13 residues. Per the germline V gene, CDR1 is KGHSH and CDR2 is LQKENI. The CDR3 DNA reads TGTGCCAGCTCCCGAGCTCCTAACTATGGCTACACCTTC. This gives the protein CASSRAPNYGYTF.

The CDR3 region has the DNA TGTGCCAGTAGTATACGGGACAGCTTCAATGAGCAGTTCTTC. Translating gives CASSIRDSFNEQFF. The V and J genes are TRBV19 and TRBJ2-1; 7 bases align to TRBD1. Looked up from germline, CDR1 is LNHDA and CDR2 is SQIVND (reference sequence). The CDR3 is 14 amino acids. The junction had 4 bases not matched to a gene; V was cut back by 2 bases and J by 6 bases.

The V gene is TRBV28, the J gene TRBJ1-1, with D maybe TRBD1 (5 bases). V was shortened by 5 bases and J by 1 base, with 23 bases between the two germline ends. The CDR3 is 18 residues long. Per the germline V gene, CDR1 is MDHEN and CDR2 is SYDVKM. The CDR3 is CASSPTPWGSWENTEAFF. In DNA, the CDR3 is TGTGCCAGCAGTCCGACCCCCTGGGGCTCCTGGGAGAACACTGAAGCTTTCTTT.

V gene TRBV28 combines with J gene TRBJ1-5, with TRBD1 matching over 9 bases. The CDR3 runs 15 residues. The V gene's germline CDR1 is MDHEN and CDR2 SYDVKM. V trimming: 6 bases; J trimming: 2 bases; junction bases outside the gene matches: 5. For the CDR3, the DNA is TGTGCCAGCAGCCCGGGACAGGGAGGCAATCAGCCCCAGCATTTT. Translation: CASSPGQGGNQPQHF.

On this clone itself: With a much larger clone just one base away, this may be a read error. The gene calls are TRBV6-5 and TRBJ2-7; TRBD1 aligns across 7 bases. CDR1 MNHEY and CDR2 SVGAGI come from the germline V gene. J gave up 3 bases and V 6 bases, and 2 bases lay outside the gene matches. The CDR3 is 12 amino acids. CDR3 sequence reads: CASSGDSYEQYF. CDR3 in DNA: TGTGCCAGCAGCGGGGACAGCTACGAGCAGTACTTC.

This chain joins TRBV9 and TRBJ2-1; D gene ambiguous. The length of the CDR3 is 15 residues. Trimming shortened V by 0 bases and J by 1 base, and 8 bases separated the two germline ends. The V gene's germline CDR1 is SGDLS and CDR2 YYNGEE. The CDR3 sequence is CASSVGPGSYNEQFF. The DNA of the CDR3 is TGTGCCAGCAGCGTAGGCCCGGGTTCCTACAATGAGCAGTTCTTC.

The chain uses TRBV19 and TRBJ2-7; TRBD2 matches 7 bases. From germline, CDR1 is LNHDA and CDR2 SQIVND (reference sequence). V trimming: 5 bases; J trimming: 4 bases; junction bases outside the gene matches: 5. This CDR3 comprises 13 residues. CDR3 loop: CASSERDVYEQYF. Written as DNA, the CDR3 is TGTGCCAGTAGTGAGCGGGACGTATACGAGCAGTACTTC.

This clone was found once. The chain joins TRBV7-9 to TRBJ1-4; weak D call: TRBD1 (5 bases). This CDR3 has 17 residues. The germline CDR1 and CDR2 sequences are SEHNR and FQNEAQ (reference sequence). Trimming stripped 5 bases from V and 11 bases from J, with 27 bases between. The CDR3 is CASSRRGPGTPRGKLFF. In nucleotides, the CDR3 is TGTGCCAGCAGCCGCCGAGGCCCGGGGACTCCGCGAGGGAAACTGTTTTTT.

This chain joins TRBV27 and TRBJ2-3; 10 nucleotides agree with TRBD2. V lost 6 bases, J lost 3 bases, and 3 bases stayed unmatched. This CDR3 comprises 14 residues. Germline loops: CDR1 MNHEY, CDR2 SMNVEV (reference sequence). CDR3 in DNA: TGTGCCAGCAGCCTAGCGGGAGCGACAGATACGCAGTATTTT. This translates into CASSLAGATDTQYF.

This clone has just a few counts. The chain joins TRBV5-4 to TRBJ1-2; the D gene is possibly TRBD1 (5 bases). From germline, CDR1 is SGHNT and CDR2 YYREEE (reference sequence). The CDR3 contains 15 residues. Deletions cut 3 bases from V and 0 bases from J, with 12 bases between. CDR3 nucleotide sequence: TGTGCCAGCAGCTCGACGGACACTCCTAACTATGGCTACACCTTC. Translated: CASSSTDTPNYGYTF.

A few counts support this clone. The chain is built from TRBV6-4 and TRBJ2-7; 10 nucleotides line up with TRBD2. Germline CDR1 reads MRHNA; CDR2 reads SNTAGT. With 3 bases clipped from V and 2 bases from J, the junction kept 4 bases outside the gene matches. The length of the CDR3 is 15 residues. The DNA for the CDR3 is TGTGCCAGCAGTGAACAAGCGGGAGGGGCCTACGAGCAGTACTTC. Translated, it gives CASSEQAGGAYEQYF.

This sequence joins TRBV19 and TRBJ2-7, with unresolved D. CDR1 is LNHDA and CDR2 is SQIVND in the germline V gene (reference sequence). V lost 5 bases, J lost 0 bases, and 11 bases lay in between. The CDR3 consists of 14 residues. Written as DNA, the CDR3 is TGTGCCAGTAGTCCACATATGAGCTCCTACGAGCAGTACTTC. This gives the protein CASSPHMSSYEQYF.